Below, 13 T cell receptor beta chains from the same sample are listed, as sequenced in a study of human versus mouse CDR3 diversity and MHC coevolution. Sequenced by immunoSEQ multiplex PCR; TCRdb stores in-frame clones only, minus some. The sample contains over 60,000 clones, 80% to 95% of which appear only once. The sample consisted of naive CD4+ T cells from blood. Subset given: CD45RO-negative CD62L-positive naive CD4 T cells. Receptors were obtained from a person aged 25 to 75 in good health.

The chain carries TRBV4-1 and TRBJ1-2; 8 bases fit TRBD1. With 3 bases clipped from V and 2 bases from J, the junction kept 5 bases outside the gene matches. CDR3 length: 15 amino acids. Per the germline V gene, CDR1 is MGHRA and CDR2 is YSYEKL. CDR3 amino acids: CASSHGTGFNYGYTF. In DNA form, the CDR3 reads TGCGCCAGCAGCCATGGGACAGGATTCAACTATGGCTACACCTTC.

The chain has TRBV30 and TRBJ1-2, with D unclear. The germline gives CDR1 GTSNPN, CDR2 SVGIG (reference sequence). With 5 bases removed from V and 0 bases from J, the gap between germline ends came to 10 bases. The CDR3 spans 13 residues. CDR3 protein: CAWADGTNYGYTF. The CDR3 bases are TGTGCCTGGGCAGACGGGACTAACTATGGCTACACCTTC.

The chain uses TRBV6-1 and TRBJ1-1; 10 bases agree with TRBD1. The trim removed 2 bases at V and 6 bases at J, leaving 12 bases unmatched. The length of the CDR3 is 17 residues. Germline V gene lookup returns CDR1 MNHNS and CDR2 SASEGT. The CDR3 nucleotides read TGTGCCAGCAGTGAACCCAAGACAGGGGGCGCGATGGCTGAAGCTTTCTTT. It yields the protein CASSEPKTGGAMAEAFF.

The rearrangement links TRBV19 to TRBJ1-4, with D maybe TRBD1 (6 bases). Trimming shortened V by 4 bases and J by 4 bases, and 16 bases separated the two germline ends. Germline CDR1 is LNHDA and CDR2 is SQIVND (reference sequence). The CDR3 is 16 amino acids. The CDR3 loop reads CASSTSLGTSNEKLFF. CDR3 sequence (DNA): TGTGCCAGTAGTACGAGCCTCGGGACAAGTAATGAAAAACTGTTTTTT.

V and J are TRBV6-5 and TRBJ1-1; D not certain. This CDR3 region has 13 residues. Trimming left V 7 bases short and J 0 bases short, with 9 bases between. CDR1 is MNHEY and CDR2 is SVGAGI in the germline V gene. CDR3 bases: TGTGCCAGCACCTACGAAATGAACACTGAAGCTTTCTTT. Translated, it gives CASTYEMNTEAFF.

The gene calls are TRBV29-1 and TRBJ1-1; D unclear. Per germline, CDR1 SQVTM and CDR2 ANQGSEA. This CDR3 has 15 residues. The V and J ends lost 3 bases and 3 bases respectively, with 17 bases between them. The chain's CDR3 is CSVDRTVSVDTEAFF. For the CDR3, the DNA is TGCAGCGTTGATCGCACGGTTTCGGTGGACACTGAAGCTTTCTTT.

The rearrangement links TRBV7-3 to TRBJ1-6, with D perhaps matching TRBD1 (6 bases). The germline V gene encodes CDR1 SGHTA and CDR2 FQGTGA. The CDR3 length is 14 residues. V lost 4 bases and J 10 bases, leaving 14 bases between the germline ends. The CDR3 bases are TGTGCCAGCAGCTGGGGGGGGCCTACATCACCCCTCCACTTT. This sequence encodes CASSWGGPTSPLHF.

The rearrangement links TRBV27 to TRBJ1-2; TRBD1 matches 9 bases. V shed 6 bases and J 8 bases; nucleotides not matched to a gene: 7. CDR1 is MNHEY, CDR2 SMNVEV, per germline (reference sequence). This CDR3 region has 13 residues. The CDR3 loop is CASSPPGQGGYTF. CDR3 DNA sequence: TGTGCCAGCAGCCCACCGGGACAGGGCGGCTACACCTTC.

The chain links TRBV6-1 to TRBJ2-2; the match to TRBD1 covers 9 bases. V lost 3 bases, J lost 5 bases, and 4 bases stayed unmatched. The CDR3 length is 15 residues. Per the germline V gene, CDR1 is MNHNS and CDR2 is SASEGT. CDR3 nucleotide sequence: TGTGCCAGCAGTGAGGGGACAGGGAGTACCGGGGAGCTGTTTTTT. As protein: CASSEGTGSTGELFF.

The chain combines TRBV6-5 with TRBJ2-2, with D possibly TRBD1 on 6 matching bases. Germline V gene sequence: CDR1 MNHEY, CDR2 SVGAGI. This CDR3 has 15 amino acids. V was pared by 4 bases and J by 8 bases, with 17 bases between. As DNA, the CDR3 is TGTGCCAGCAGTTCCCCCACAGGGTCTGGTGGGGAGCTGTTTTTT. The encoded protein is CASSSPTGSGGELFF.

The CDR3 DNA reads as TGTGCCAGCAGCGCAACTTCTAGCGGGAGGGCTTACGAGCAGTACTTC. Translated: CASSATSSGRAYEQYF. The chain links TRBV14 to TRBJ2-7; 12 bases are a match to TRBD2. CDR3 length equals 16 residues. CDR1 is SGHDN, CDR2 FVKESK, per germline. With V trimmed by 5 bases and J by 4 bases, 9 bases remained unmatched.

The CDR3 reads CSVEAARQETQYF. CDR3 nucleotides: TGCAGCGTTGAGGCTGCCAGGCAAGAGACCCAGTACTTC. The J gene is TRBJ2-5, the V gene TRBV29-1; unclear D gene. The V end was cut by 3 bases, the J end by 2 bases, with 10 bases between. The V gene's germline CDR1 is SQVTM and CDR2 ANQGSEA. The CDR3 length is 13 residues.

The chain combines TRBV7-6 with TRBJ2-5, with 8 bases matching TRBD1. The DNA matches TRBJ2-7 better at its end, which makes the J call doubtful. This CDR3 is 14 amino acids long. Germline values: CDR1 SGHVS, CDR2 FNYEAQ. The CDR3 protein is CASSKTDRGYEQYF. CDR3 nucleotides: TGTGCCAGCAGCAAAACCGACAGGGGCTACGAGCAGTACTTC.